Shown below are 32 T cell receptor beta chains from a single sample sequenced in a study of T cells in Graves' hyperthyroidism and ophthalmopathy. From RNA transcripts, TCR beta CDR3 regions were amplified. The TCR CDR3 first-round RT-PCR relied on the HTBI primer set. Each CDR3 protein is one row after TCRdb ran MiXCR on the multiplex PCR reads. Of roughly 640,000 distinct CDR3 sequences in the sample, approximately 15% were seen once. The sample consisted of blood. The receptors come from a middle-aged woman with Graves' ophthalmopathy.

This clonotype was found many times. The chain combines TRBV12-3 or TRBV12-4 with TRBJ2-7; TRBD2 agrees at 9 bases. The CDR3 totals 14 residues. V lost 7 bases to trimming and J lost 3 bases; unmatched junction nucleotides: 7. This chain's CDR3 is CASTRSGGGYEQYF. The CDR3 DNA reads as TGTGCCAGCACCCGTAGCGGGGGCGGCTACGAGCAGTACTTC.

Only a few counts were recorded for this clonotype. In DNA form, the CDR3 reads TGTGCCATCAACTCGGGGGGGATTGAAAACATTCAGTACTTC. Translation: CAINSGGIENIQYF. The rearrangement links TRBV10-3 to TRBJ2-4; 8 bases are a match to TRBD2. The V and J ends lost 7 bases and 5 bases, in that order; junction bases with no gene match: 7. Germline loops: CDR1 ENHRY, CDR2 SYGVKD. There are 14 residues in the CDR3.

In this sample, this clonotype turned up a few times. This rearrangement joins TRBV2 to TRBJ1-2; 9 bases fit TRBD1. Germline V gene sequence: CDR1 SNHLY, CDR2 FYNNEI. This CDR3 region has 12 residues. V lost 6 bases, J lost 7 bases, and 3 bases stayed unmatched. The CDR3 is CASRQGAGGYTF. In DNA, the CDR3 is TGTGCCAGCAGACAGGGGGCCGGTGGCTACACCTTC.

This clonotype was seen ten or more times. The gene calls are TRBV27 and TRBJ2-3; the D is unclear. The germline V gene has CDR1 MNHEY and CDR2 SMNVEV (reference sequence). V was pared by 5 bases and J by 4 bases, with 10 bases between. The CDR3 has 13 amino acids. Here the CDR3 DNA reads TGTGCCAGCAGTCAGAAGGGTGCAGATACGCAGTATTTT. It is translated as CASSQKGADTQYF.

This sequence joins TRBV7-9 and TRBJ2-1; D gene unclear. The V gene's germline CDR1 is SEHNR and CDR2 FQNEAQ (reference sequence). The CDR3 is made up of 14 amino acids. V was clipped by 3 bases and J by 8 bases, with 14 bases between them. In nucleotides, the CDR3 is TGTGCCAGCAGCTTCGTCGACTCAGCCGATGAGCAGTTCTTC. This gives the protein CASSFVDSADEQFF. The full variable domain, completed using reference TRBV7-9 and TRBJ2-1, is DTGVSQNPRHKITKRGQNVTFRCDPISEHNRLYWYRQTLGQGPEFLTYFQNEAQLEKSRLLSDRFSAERPKGSFSTLEIQRTEQGDSAMYLCASSFVDSADEQFFGPGTRLTVL.

This clonotype turned up a few times. The rearrangement joins TRBV20-1 to TRBJ2-1; 7 bases line up with TRBD2. This CDR3 is built from 14 residues. Unmatched junction bases numbered 10, after V lost 6 bases and J lost 5 bases. The V gene's germline CDR1 is DFQATT and CDR2 SNEGSKA (reference sequence). The CDR3 is CSAELGRVNNEQFF. The CDR3 DNA reads as TGCAGTGCCGAACTAGGGAGGGTCAACAATGAGCAGTTCTTC.

This clonotype has ten or more counts. The rearrangement links TRBV7-2 to TRBJ2-5, with 12 bases that match TRBD2. CDR1 is SGHTA, CDR2 FQGNSA, per germline. After removal of 3 bases from V and 5 bases from J, the junction contained 7 bases not matched to a gene. The CDR3 extends over 16 amino acids. This chain's CDR3 is CASSFALAGGRETQYF. The CDR3 bases are TGTGCCAGCAGCTTCGCACTAGCGGGGGGACGGGAGACCCAGTACTTC. Together with reference TRBV7-2 and TRBJ2-5, the CDR3 gives the full variable domain: GAGVSQSPSNKVTEKGKDVELRCDPISGHTALYWYRQSLGQGLEFLIYFQGNSAPDKSGLPSDRFSAERTGGSVSTLTIQRTQQEDSAVYLCASSFALAGGRETQYFGPGTRLLVL.

The chain uses TRBV6-5 and TRBJ2-1, with D hard to call. CDR1 MNHEY and CDR2 SVGAGI come from the germline V gene. Trimming took off 2 bases at V and 6 bases at J, with 11 bases between the two ends. The CDR3 contains 14 residues. CDR3 sequence: CASSYPPLRNEQFF. The CDR3 bases are TGTGCCAGCAGTTACCCCCCTCTCCGCAATGAGCAGTTCTTC.

In this sample, this clonotype turned up many times. The CDR3 loop is CSALGTEQFF. The CDR3 DNA reads TGCAGTGCCCTGGGAACAGAGCAGTTCTTC. The V and J genes are TRBV20-1 and TRBJ2-1; D not certain. The CDR3 is 10 residues long. The V gene's germline CDR1 is DFQATT and CDR2 SNEGSKA (reference sequence). V lost 6 bases and J lost 10, with 10 bases in between.

Notes on this clonotype: The junction shows a germline mismatch at one end, possibly a read error. The chain is built from TRBV5-1 and TRBJ2-1; D is ambiguous. Germline V CDR1 and CDR2: SGHRS, YFSETQ. This CDR3 is 11 amino acids long. CDR3 in amino acids: CASFWSNEQFF. The CDR3 region has the DNA TGTGCCAGCTTCTGGTCCAATGAGCAGTTCTTC.

The chain uses TRBV4-1 and TRBJ2-5; D gene uncertain. CDR3 size: 13 residues. Between the trimmed V and J ends, which lost 5 bases and 2 bases, there was a span of 9 bases. Germline CDR1 and CDR2: MGHRA and YSYEKL. DNA of the CDR3: TGCGCCAGCAGCTACACCGTTCAAGAGACCCAGTACTTC. This encodes CASSYTVQETQYF.

This clonotype was seen ten or more times. V usage is TRBV6-1 and J usage is TRBJ2-7; the D is unclear. Germline V CDR1 and CDR2: MNHNS, SASEGT. V dropped 5 bases and J dropped 3 bases, with 11 bases sitting between them. The CDR3 is made up of 13 amino acids. The CDR3 DNA follows: TGTGCCAGCAGTACCCCCCAAGACTACGAGCAGTACTTC. As protein: CASSTPQDYEQYF.

The chain combines TRBV27 with TRBJ2-7; TRBD1 or TRBD2 may be the D gene (5 bases each). V was clipped by 5 bases and J by 6 bases, with 17 bases between them. Germline loops: CDR1 MNHEY, CDR2 SMNVEV (reference sequence). The length of the CDR3 is 14 residues. The CDR3 protein is CASSKRDGMLEQYF. CDR3 in DNA: TGTGCCAGCAGTAAAAGGGACGGAATGCTCGAGCAGTACTTC.

This clonotype has just a few counts. This chain connects TRBV19 to TRBJ1-1; D unclear. The V end lost 9 bases, the J end lost 10 bases, and 18 bases lay between the germline ends. CDR3 length: 12 amino acids. The V gene's germline CDR1 is LNHDA and CDR2 SQIVND (reference sequence). The chain's CDR3 is CASWTAGMGAFF. As DNA, the CDR3 is TGTGCCAGCTGGACCGCGGGCATGGGAGCTTTCTTT.

This clonotype was picked up a small number of times. The V gene is TRBV24-1, the J gene TRBJ1-2; 7 bases match TRBD1. The junction had 5 bases not matched to a gene; V was cut back by 4 bases and J by 4 bases. CDR1 is KGHDR, CDR2 SFDVKD, per germline. This CDR3 spans 14 amino acids. CDR3 residues: CATSEPDRVYGYTF. The CDR3 DNA follows: TGTGCCACCAGTGAACCCGACAGGGTCTATGGCTACACCTTC.

The chain joins TRBV6-1 to TRBJ2-3; no definite D call. The V gene's germline CDR1 is MNHNS and CDR2 SASEGT. V was shortened by 7 bases and J by 1 base, with 9 bases between the two germline ends. The CDR3 extends over 13 amino acids. CDR3 nucleotide sequence: TGTGCCAGCAACCGGTTGGGCACAGATACGCAGTATTTT. Its protein product is CASNRLGTDTQYF.

This clonotype was observed once. The V and J genes are TRBV24-1 and TRBJ2-5; TRBD2 matches 16 bases. Germline-derived CDR1 and CDR2 are KGHDR and SFDVKD. The CDR3 has 17 amino acids. Trimming at V came to 1 base and at J to 4 bases, leaving 2 bases not matched to a gene. CDR3 DNA: TGTGCCACCAGTGATTTAGGGACTAGCGGGAGGGGAGAGACCCAGTACTTC. Protein sequence: CATSDLGTSGRGETQYF.

CDR3 coding DNA: TGTGCCAGCAGGAGGGACAGGGAACGCGGGGAGCTGTTTTTT. Its translation is CASRRDRERGELFF. V and J are TRBV2 and TRBJ2-2; 9 bases match TRBD1. J gave up 7 bases and V 6 bases, and 6 bases lay outside the gene matches. This CDR3 is 14 amino acids long. CDR1 is SNHLY, CDR2 FYNNEI, per germline.

The table lists this clonotype with many counts. The rearrangement uses TRBV24-1 and TRBJ1-2; 9 bases align to TRBD1. The V gene end was trimmed by 0 bases and the J gene end by 6 bases; junction bases not matched to a gene: 19. CDR3 size: 20 residues. Germline lookup yields CDR1 KGHDR and CDR2 SFDVKD. CDR3 protein: CATSDLGTGKGRINPHGYTF. CDR3 DNA: TGTGCCACCAGTGATTTGGGGACAGGGAAAGGCCGAATTAATCCCCATGGCTACACCTTC.

This clonotype showed up many times. The chain employs TRBV10-1 and TRBJ2-7, with D uncertain. Trimming shortened V by 3 bases and J by 9 bases, and 18 bases separated the two germline ends. The CDR3 length is 14 residues. Germline V gene data show CDR1 as WNHNN and CDR2 as SYGVQD (reference sequence). The CDR3 protein is CASSEAHHPFGQYF. The CDR3 coding sequence is TGCGCCAGCAGTGAAGCCCACCACCCCTTTGGGCAGTACTTC.

The rearrangement uses TRBV12-3 or TRBV12-4 and TRBJ1-1; D unclear. Between the trimmed V and J ends, which lost 2 bases and 6 bases, there was a span of 13 bases. The CDR3 is 14 amino acids. The CDR3 DNA reads as TGTGCCAGCAGTTTACTCCTCGGGGAGGCTGAAGCTTTCTTT. This gives the protein CASSLLLGEAEAFF.

The CDR3 loop reads CASGLPRDRGVIGGELFF. The CDR3, as DNA: TGTGCTAGTGGTTTGCCACGGGACAGGGGAGTGATTGGGGGGGAGCTGTTTTTT. This rearrangement joins TRBV12-5 to TRBJ2-2, with 10 nucleotides matching TRBD1. Germline assignment: CDR1 LGHNT and CDR2 FRNRAP. This CDR3 contains 18 residues. The V gene end was trimmed by 2 bases and the J gene end by 8 bases; junction bases not matched to a gene: 14. Based on the CDR3 plus reference TRBV12-5 and TRBJ2-2, the full variable domain is DARVTQTPRHKVTEMGQEVTMRCQPILGHNTVFWYRQTMMQGLELLAYFRNRAPLDDSGMPKDRFSAEMPDATLATLKIQPSEPRDSAVYFCASGLPRDRGVIGGELFFGEGSRLTVL.

Many counts were recorded for this clonotype. The chain carries TRBV20-1 and TRBJ2-1; 11 bases are shared with TRBD2. The ends lost 3 bases at V and 2 bases at J; junction bases unmatched: 6. Germline V gene lookup returns CDR1 DFQATT and CDR2 SNEGSKA (reference sequence). The CDR3 sequence is 16 residues long. The CDR3 sequence: CSARDTSGGTYNEQFF. CDR3 DNA: TGCAGTGCTAGGGATACTAGCGGGGGTACCTACAATGAGCAGTTCTTC.

The chain employs TRBV24-1 and TRBJ2-5; no definite D call. CDR3 length equals 16 residues. The ends were cut back, 1 base at V and 1 base at J, with 12 bases in the middle. From germline, CDR1 is KGHDR and CDR2 SFDVKD. The CDR3 loop reads CATSDFKGTSQETQYF. The CDR3 DNA reads TGTGCCACCAGTGATTTTAAAGGAACCTCCCAAGAGACCCAGTACTTC.

This clonotype was recorded many times. The chain carries TRBV28 and TRBJ2-7; 8 bases match TRBD2. The CDR3 runs 15 residues. Trimming took 3 bases from V and 7 from J; bases not matched to a gene: 11. CDR1 and CDR2 from the germline V gene are MDHEN and SYDVKM. The CDR3 coding sequence is TGTGCCAGCAGTTTGGTTGCCAGCGGGAGTGCTGAGCAGTACTTC. This gives the protein CASSLVASGSAEQYF.

The CDR3 nucleotides read TGCAGTGTCTCCTGGGGGGGGCCCGCAGATACGCAGTATTTT. As protein: CSVSWGGPADTQYF. The V and J genes are TRBV20-1 and TRBJ2-3; D possibly corresponds to TRBD2 (7 bases). Germline V CDR1 and CDR2: DFQATT, SNEGSKA (reference sequence). The CDR3 is 14 amino acids. The V and J ends lost 7 bases and 4 bases respectively, with 18 bases between them.

This clonotype was seen just once. This chain uses TRBV7-9 with TRBJ2-2; 7 bases line up with TRBD1. Germline-derived CDR1 and CDR2 are SEHNR and FQNEAQ (reference sequence). This CDR3 region has 14 residues. V was pared by 5 bases and J by 6 bases, with 6 bases of the junction left unmatched. CDR3 loop: CASSANRGSGELFF. CDR3 in DNA: TGTGCCAGCAGCGCGAACAGGGGTTCCGGGGAGCTGTTTTTT.

This clonotype showed up just a few times. The chain recombines TRBV14 with TRBJ2-2; D might be TRBD2 (5 bases). The CDR3 has 19 amino acids. CDR1 SGHDN and CDR2 FVKESK come from the germline V gene. V lost 0 bases to trimming and J lost 2 bases, with 19 bases between them. The CDR3 sequence is CASSQERGRRTVNTGELFF. The CDR3 coding sequence is TGTGCCAGCAGCCAAGAGCGTGGGCGGAGGACGGTAAACACCGGGGAGCTGTTTTTT.

This clonotype occurred many times. The chain couples TRBV20-1 to TRBJ1-5; D is uncertain. The CDR3 totals 14 residues. Per the germline V gene, CDR1 is DFQATT and CDR2 is SNEGSKA (reference sequence). V lost 2 bases, J lost 0 bases, and 8 bases lay in between. CDR3 in amino acids: CSARNVSSNQPQHF. CDR3 nucleotide sequence: TGCAGTGCTAGAAATGTTTCTAGCAATCAGCCCCAGCATTTT.

V and J are TRBV2 and TRBJ2-4; D may be TRBD1 (5 bases). The V and J ends lost 7 bases and 4 bases respectively, with 8 bases between them. CDR1 SNHLY and CDR2 FYNNEI come from the germline V gene. The CDR3 length is 12 residues. Here the CDR3 reads CASKAGKNIQYF. As DNA, the CDR3 is TGTGCCAGCAAAGCAGGGAAAAACATTCAGTACTTC.

This chain links TRBV4-1 with TRBJ1-1; D is unresolved. Germline lookup yields CDR1 MGHRA and CDR2 YSYEKL. The CDR3 totals 15 residues. V gave up 0 bases and J gave up 0 bases, with 8 bases separating them. CDR3 amino acids: CASSQESSMNTEAFF. The CDR3, as DNA: TGCGCCAGCAGCCAAGAATCTAGTATGAACACTGAAGCTTTCTTT.

Worth noting for this clonotype: This may come from a read error, since a much larger clone is one base off. This sequence joins TRBV7-9 and TRBJ2-1, with a weak D call TRBD1 (5 bases). V dropped 5 bases and J dropped 0 bases, with 14 bases sitting between them. This CDR3 region has 16 residues. The V gene's germline CDR1 is SEHNR and CDR2 FQNEAQ (reference sequence). The CDR3 region is CASSLTGVSSYNEQFF. The DNA for the CDR3 is TGTGCCAGCAGCCTAACAGGCGTGAGCTCCTACAATGAGCAGTTCTTC.